The clone carrying this T cell receptor (beta chain) turned up a few times. Antigen: not known. Healthy Caucasians, and only they, were the donors. The data were taken from a study of identical twins. Study-level results: Models, which agreed with sharing between unrelated individuals, nonetheless underestimated the out-of-frame TCR alpha sharing seen in monozygotic twins.

MiXCR was run by TCRdb on the 5' RACE reads, yielding one entry per CDR3 protein. The repertoire has some 560,000 distinct CDR3 sequences, roughly 9.9% of them found once; the top ten carry around 3.1%. Separately, the same data were catalogued under a study of yellow fever vaccine responses in identical twins.

This TCR derives from a woman aged 18-29 years in good health. Material for sequencing was PBMCs.

This CDR3 is CASSRTPEAGVGDTQYF. In nucleotides, the CDR3 is TGCGCCAGCAGTCGCACCCCAGAGGCGGGGGTAGGAGATACGCAGTATTTT. This chain links TRBV23-1 with TRBJ2-3; 7 bases match TRBD2. TRBV23-1 is known as an ORF, though its function is uncertain. The V gene end was trimmed by 4 bases and the J gene end by 5 bases; junction bases not matched to a gene: 15. CDR3 length: 17 residues.